Included here is one T cell receptor beta chain sequence, with context. The sample belongs to a study of T-cell reconstitution after alpha-beta-depleted transplantation in children. This CDR3 region has 17 residues. V was clipped by 2 bases and J by 1 base, with 15 bases between them. CDR1 is MNHEY, CDR2 SMNVEV, per germline (reference sequence). Unique molecular identifiers were used in preparing the TCRbeta library. MiXCR, run by TCRdb on the PCR reads, gives a single entry per CDR3 protein. Of some 490,000 distinct CDR3 sequences in the sample, under 15% are singletons; the top ten hold around 5.6%.

This rearrangement joins TRBV27 to TRBJ2-1; D gene unclear. This clonotype originated in a human donor who donated a stem cell graft to a child with combined immunodeficiency. The source was PBMCs from the stem cell graft donor, collected from the stem cell graft. CDR3 nucleotide sequence: TGTGCCAGCAGTTTAGGGGATGGGATATGGTCCTACAATGAGCAGTTCTTC. Its protein is CASSLGDGIWSYNEQFF.